This entry concerns a single TCR beta chain. Its matching antigen is unknown. The sample comes from a study of T cell repertoires in cytomegalovirus infection. Study summary: Evidence of both CMV infection and a matching HLA type came from public TCR beta signatures. Findings and caveats of the study: The cumulative frequency of public TCR beta families distinguished individuals who carried CMV together with the relevant HLA. In two of eight donors, the top clonotype was HLA-C-restricted CMV-specific.

The germline gives CDR1 LNHDA, CDR2 SQIVND (reference sequence). The CDR3 runs to 15 residues. The V gene end was trimmed by 8 bases and the J gene end by 5 bases; junction bases not matched to a gene: 8. From the reads, TCRdb called clonotypes with MiXCR, one entry per CDR3 protein. Here the sample spans some 400,000 distinct CDR3 sequences, approximately 32% being singletons. Sequenced: PBMCs. The rearrangement uses TRBV19 and TRBJ2-2; 10 bases fit TRBD1. The TCR originated in a human donor in good health (CMV status not recorded). Some clones in this sample may be carry-over from other donors' samples. The CDR3 spells CASGPGQGSTGELFF. The CDR3 region has the DNA TGTGCCAGTGGACCGGGACAGGGGTCGACCGGGGAGCTGTTTTTT. Combining the CDR3 with reference TRBV19 and TRBJ2-2 gives the whole variable domain DGGITQSPKYLFRKEGQNVTLSCEQNLNHDAMYWYRQDPGQGLRLIYYSQIVNDFQKGDIAEGYSVSREKKESFPLTVTSAQKNPTAFYLCASGPGQGSTGELFFGEGSRLTVL.